This T cell receptor (beta chain) was retrieved from a study of cytomegalovirus exposure and HLA in healthy donors. Turning to this clone: The antigen remains unidentified.

PCR was performed using 60 Vbeta and 13 Jbeta primers. TCRdb's copy holds only in-frame clones and misses some; the assay was immunoSEQ multiplex PCR. This table holds some 200,000 clones, over 70% found once. Study results and caveats: In a later analysis, TCR association rates varied by HLA locus: DRB1 most, HLA-C fewest. Later genetic work tied a missense DCLRE1C variant to beta-chain V and J trimming. What a later analysis reportedly showed was that an Asian-associated ancestry cluster had fewer N-insertions than the roughly 670-donor mean.

Germline V lookup: CDR1 SGHRS, CDR2 YFSETQ. The CDR3 covers 13 residues. V is TRBV5-1 and J is TRBJ2-5, with TRBD1 matching 8 bases. With the DNA end fitting TRBJ2-7 better, the J assignment may be wrong. Sequencing used PBMCs. The sequence came from a man between 50 and 59 years old in good health and CMV-seronegative. The CDR3 DNA is TGCGCCAGCAGCCCTCGGGACAGGTTCGAGCAGTACTTC. Its protein is CASSPRDRFEQYF.